A single T cell receptor (beta chain) is shown here with its context. Its antigen remains undetermined. Nothing much larger sits one base from this clone, and base qualities are not available. The cysteine opens and the phenylalanine closes a CDR3 of 14 amino acids. Only the CDR3 region is kept as DNA, spanning 42 bases read in frame from base 1. CDR1 and CDR2 are read off the germline V gene as LGHNA and YNFKEQ. V lost 4 bases and J lost 4 bases; the stretch between them is 10 bases long. The sample belongs to a study of blood T cell repertoires in COVID-19 (dated by TCRdb to the early 2020s). As for the study more broadly: Samples covering the acute and convalescent phases of COVID-19 were provided by collaborators in the United States, Italy and Spain. The prospective study material was composed of cDNA or gDNA derived from T cells, B-cell-depleted T cells, or PBMCs. Subjects who had been exposed to COVID-19, were actively infected with it, or had recovered from it provided the deeply sampled blood TCRbeta repertoires that made up the dataset. A freely available public database, intended as a resource for researchers studying the immune response to SARS-CoV-2, is where the repertoires were released. Samples were obtained from the ongoing ImmuneRACE study (first 160 participants) and from about 1,300 subjects provided by 6 global collaborators. The sample metadata nearly always contained a de-identified subject ID, COVID-19 status, age in years and sex. Where available, HLA class I and class II types were obtained from metadata supplied by the sample provider rather than from assay-based typing.

Whole blood was collected in K2EDTA tubes by collaborating institutions according to the institutions' own protocols. For TCRbeta analysis, collaborators shipped samples as frozen whole blood, isolated PBMCs, or DNA extracted from either of those sample types. What the work shows at the level of the full study, not this receptor alone: The quantity of clinical and demographic metadata differed by source and by participant and was supplied without curation.

TCRbeta CDR3 regions were amplified from genomic DNA using the immunoSEQ Assay, a bias-controlled multiplex PCR. Per the source publication's procedure: Nucleated cell counts per sample were estimated from amplification of reference gene primers within the assay. To quantify the absolute abundance of each unique TCRbeta CDR3 rearrangement, sequence reads were collapsed and filtered. For each sample, productive Simpson clonality was calculated by taking the square root of Simpson's diversity index across productive rearrangements. The table comes from immuneACCESS by way of TCRdb, which keeps in-frame sequences with V and J called. Part of the clones is missing from these tables; in studies checked, under half for an unresolved V gene and the rest for unknown reasons. D and trimming were read from the DNA, whereas the V and J calls and clone size are those reported in that table. This sample comprises roughly 230,000 clones, around 90% of them detected only once. The ten most abundant clones make up around 1.6% of the sample.

The receptor was derived from a man aged 65 to 79 with acute or convalescent COVID-19. The rearranged chain carries TRBV4-2 and TRBJ1-4, with no confident D gene call. The sample consisted of peripheral blood. The DNA sequence is given as TGTGCCAGCAGCCCGGTAAACTATAATGAAAAACTGTTTTTT. The translation is CASSPVNYNEKLFF.